One and the same sample provided the 27 T cell receptor beta chains below, sequenced in a study of shared clonotypes between healthy human individuals. The method was immunoSEQ multiplex PCR; TCRdb's version includes in-frame clones alone and lacks a portion of them. The sample lists approximately 2,000,000 clones; about 90% were seen once. The sample consisted of naive CD4+ T cells from PBMCs. Subset of the sample: CD45RA+ positively selected. The receptors stem from a man younger than 30 in good health. Some clones in this sample may be carry-over from other donors' samples.

The genes are TRBV28 and TRBJ2-3, with 9 bases aligning to TRBD1. The trim removed 5 bases at V and 2 bases at J, leaving 5 bases unmatched. Germline CDR1 reads MDHEN; CDR2 reads SYDVKM. The CDR3 runs 15 residues. The CDR3 bases are TGTGCCAGCAGTGGGGGACAGGGAAACACAGATACGCAGTATTTT. Translation: CASSGGQGNTDTQYF.

This clone showed up just a few times. The V gene is TRBV5-4, the J gene TRBJ1-1; no reliable D call. The CDR3 contains 14 residues. The germline V and J ends were trimmed by 3 bases and 0 bases, with 9 bases remaining between them. Germline CDR1 and CDR2: SGHNT and YYREEE (reference sequence). This CDR3 reads CASSSAVMNTEAFF. CDR3 DNA: TGTGCCAGCAGCTCGGCGGTCATGAACACTGAAGCTTTCTTT.

Comments on this clone: At the DNA level, this CDR3 is encoded by other sequences in the same sample as well. V is TRBV5-1 and J is TRBJ2-2; no firm D call. CDR1 and CDR2 from the germline V gene are SGHRS and YFSETQ. V lost 4 bases and J lost 4, with 11 bases in between. This CDR3 contains 14 residues. This CDR3 is CASSLSGGTGELFF. CDR3 nucleotides: TGCGCCAGCAGCCTATCAGGTGGCACCGGGGAGCTGTTTTTT.

This clone was detected only once. The chain combines TRBV4-2 with TRBJ2-1, with D perhaps matching TRBD2 (5 bases). CDR3 size: 13 residues. Germline assignment: CDR1 LGHNA and CDR2 YNFKEQ. The V end lost 0 bases, the J end lost 7 bases, and 7 bases lay between the germline ends. CDR3 in DNA: TGTGCCAGCAGCCAAGATTGGGAGAATGAGCAGTTCTTC. Its translation is CASSQDWENEQFF.

This clone has only one observation. This chain links TRBV7-8 with TRBJ2-5; D remains unclear. Germline assignment: CDR1 SGHVS and CDR2 FQNEAQ. V lost 3 bases and J 5 bases, leaving 7 bases between the germline ends. The CDR3 has 12 amino acids. In DNA form, the CDR3 reads TGTGCCAGCAGCTTCGGTGCCGAGACCCAGTACTTC. This sequence encodes CASSFGAETQYF.

The chain recombines TRBV7-3 with TRBJ2-5, with a tentative D call TRBD2 (6 bases). CDR3 length equals 13 residues. The germline V gene has CDR1 SGHTA and CDR2 FQGTGA. Trimming cost V 2 bases and J 5 bases, with 9 bases left between them. The DNA for the CDR3 is TGTGCCAGCAGCTTACTAGCGACGGAGACCCAGTACTTC. As protein: CASSLLATETQYF.

This chain links TRBV19 with TRBJ1-2; a possible D gene is TRBD1 (5 bases). V was shortened by 5 bases and J by 4 bases, with 17 bases between the two germline ends. The CDR3 is 15 amino acids. CDR1 LNHDA and CDR2 SQIVND come from the germline V gene (reference sequence). This CDR3 reads CASSPWDGSVYGYTF. CDR3 nucleotides: TGTGCCAGTAGTCCCTGGGACGGCTCTGTCTATGGCTACACCTTC.

This clone was counted a single time. The V gene is TRBV6-1, the J gene TRBJ1-4; no clear D. V was pared by 2 bases and J by 0 bases, with 10 bases between. The CDR3 contains 16 residues. CDR1 is MNHNS and CDR2 is SASEGT in the germline V gene. The CDR3 sequence is CASSEMVTPTNEKLFF. The CDR3 nucleotides read TGTGCCAGCAGTGAAATGGTCACTCCAACTAATGAAAAACTGTTTTTT.

The chain has TRBV5-6 and TRBJ1-1; D is ambiguous. CDR1 SGHDT and CDR2 YYEEEE come from the germline V gene. Trimming took 0 bases from V and 4 from J, leaving 10 bases between them. The CDR3 loop spans 14 amino acids. CDR3 sequence reads: CASSLGSARTEAFF. In nucleotides, the CDR3 is TGTGCCAGCAGCTTGGGGTCAGCGCGCACTGAAGCTTTCTTT.

V is TRBV6-5 and J is TRBJ1-2; 8 bases map to TRBD1. V shed 5 bases, J shed 4 bases, and the junction held 9 bases outside the gene matches. Germline lookup yields CDR1 MNHEY and CDR2 SVGAGI. The CDR3 is made up of 15 amino acids. The CDR3 sequence: CASSVTGGRGYGYTF. The CDR3 nucleotides read TGTGCCAGCAGTGTAACAGGGGGAAGGGGCTATGGCTACACCTTC.

V usage is TRBV2 and J usage is TRBJ2-7; D is undetermined. V lost 5 bases and J lost 6, with 17 bases in between. Per germline, CDR1 SNHLY and CDR2 FYNNEI. This CDR3 has 14 amino acids. The CDR3 region is CASSLLWGVVEQYF. As DNA, the CDR3 is TGTGCCAGCAGTTTATTGTGGGGTGTAGTCGAGCAGTACTTC.

The CDR3 here is CATRVGIGNQPQHF. DNA of the CDR3: TGTGCCACCCGCGTTGGCATCGGCAATCAGCCCCAGCATTTT. The chain recombines TRBV10-3 with TRBJ1-5; unclear D gene. Germline V lookup: CDR1 ENHRY, CDR2 SYGVKD. The CDR3 is 14 residues long. Trimming pared 10 bases from V and 2 bases from J, leaving 15 bases between.

The V and J genes are TRBV4-1 and TRBJ2-3; the match to TRBD2 covers 13 bases. Germline assignment: CDR1 MGHRA and CDR2 YSYEKL. The ends lost 4 bases at V and 7 bases at J; junction bases unmatched: 11. The CDR3 sequence is 17 residues long. CDR3 DNA sequence: TGCGCCAGCAGCCCCGCTAGGACTAGCGGGAGTAGGAATACGCAGTATTTT. It specifies CASSPARTSGSRNTQYF.

The chain has TRBV11-2 and TRBJ2-1; 8 bases fit TRBD1. The germline V gene has CDR1 SGHAT and CDR2 FQNNGV. V lost 3 bases, J lost 9 bases, and 10 bases stayed unmatched. The CDR3 is 15 residues long. CDR3 in DNA: TGTGCCAGCAGCTTTACCCGGACAGGGTTGGGTGAGCAGTTCTTC. Protein product: CASSFTRTGLGEQFF.

This clone has only one observation. V and J are TRBV7-9 and TRBJ1-1; D unresolved. Trimming removed 7 bases from V and 1 base from J, with 13 bases in between. CDR1 and CDR2 from the germline V gene are SEHNR and FQNEAQ (reference sequence). CDR3 length: 14 residues. CDR3 DNA sequence: TGTGCCAGCACTCCTTTTTTTGGGAACACTGAAGCTTTCTTT. This gives the protein CASTPFFGNTEAFF. Variable domain in full (rest from reference TRBV7-9 and TRBJ1-1): DTGVSQNPRHKITKRGQNVTFRCDPISEHNRLYWYRQTLGQGPEFLTYFQNEAQLEKSRLLSDRFSAERPKGSFSTLEIQRTEQGDSAMYLCASTPFFGNTEAFFGQGTRLTVV.

In the case of this clone: The same CDR3 can be traced to other DNA sequences in this sample. The chain carries TRBV6-1 and TRBJ1-2; D possibly corresponds to TRBD1 (5 bases). Per germline, CDR1 MNHNS and CDR2 SASEGT. The CDR3 runs to 13 residues. Trimming shortened V by 4 bases and J by 4 bases, and 10 bases separated the two germline ends. The CDR3 here is CASSGGAGYGYTF. CDR3 sequence (DNA): TGTGCCAGCAGTGGTGGGGCTGGCTATGGCTACACCTTC.

The chain employs TRBV28 and TRBJ2-7, with D perhaps matching TRBD1 (6 bases). The length of the CDR3 is 17 residues. V was shortened by 3 bases and J by 6 bases, with 24 bases between the two germline ends. The V gene's germline CDR1 is MDHEN and CDR2 SYDVKM. The chain's CDR3 is CASSFLFGTKDSGEQYF. For the CDR3, the DNA is TGTGCCAGCAGTTTTTTGTTCGGGACAAAGGACTCGGGCGAGCAGTACTTC.

This clone occurred once. The chain carries TRBV6-1 and TRBJ1-2; D possibly corresponds to TRBD1 (5 bases). The CDR3 contains 18 residues. In germline, CDR1 is MNHNS, CDR2 SASEGT. V was shortened by 1 base and J by 6 bases, with 24 bases between the two germline ends. This CDR3 reads CASSEGPFSGTYVDGYTF. CDR3 sequence (DNA): TGTGCCAGCAGTGAAGGACCCTTTTCCGGGACGTACGTGGATGGCTACACCTTC.

The rearrangement links TRBV19 to TRBJ1-2; D uncertain. Germline V gives CDR1 LNHDA, CDR2 SQIVND (reference sequence). Trimming took off 3 bases at V and 1 base at J, with 12 bases between the two ends. This CDR3 contains 15 residues. The CDR3 spells CASSIYDRDNYGYTF. In nucleotides, the CDR3 is TGTGCCAGTAGTATTTATGATAGAGATAACTATGGCTACACCTTC.

A note on this clone: In the same sample, other DNA sequences code for this CDR3. The chain combines TRBV5-1 with TRBJ2-7; no firm D call. The CDR3 is 14 amino acids. Germline V gene data show CDR1 as SGHRS and CDR2 as YFSETQ. Deletions cut 0 bases from V and 0 bases from J, with 7 bases between. The CDR3 loop reads CASSLDPGSYEQYF. The CDR3 DNA reads as TGCGCCAGCAGCTTGGATCCCGGCTCCTACGAGCAGTACTTC.

The J gene is TRBJ1-5, the V gene TRBV4-1; 7 positions match TRBD1. J lost 4 bases, V lost 4 bases, and 1 base had no gene match. This CDR3 is built from 13 residues. Germline V CDR1 and CDR2: MGHRA, YSYEKL. The CDR3 DNA follows: TGCGCCAGCAGCCCGACAGGGAATCAGCCCCAGCATTTT. This sequence encodes CASSPTGNQPQHF.

The rearrangement links TRBV5-1 to TRBJ2-3; perhaps TRBD2 as D (5 bases). CDR1 is SGHRS and CDR2 is YFSETQ in the germline V gene. The ends were cut back, 5 bases at V and 3 bases at J, with 7 bases in the middle. There are 12 residues in the CDR3. In nucleotides, the CDR3 is TGCGCCAGCAGTAGGGAGACAGATACGCAGTATTTT. Its translation: CASSRETDTQYF.

This clone has a single count. Other DNA sequences from this sample encode an identical CDR3 as well. CDR3 loop: CASSSTDTQYF. The DNA for the CDR3 is TGTGCCAGCAGCAGTACAGATACGCAGTATTTT. The rearrangement links TRBV28 to TRBJ2-3; D not resolved. The CDR3 loop spans 11 amino acids. V was shortened by 6 bases and J by 3 bases, with 4 bases between the two germline ends. Looked up from germline, CDR1 is MDHEN and CDR2 is SYDVKM.

The genes are TRBV30 and TRBJ1-5; TRBD1 matches 7 bases. Germline trimming cut 1 base from V and 0 bases from J; bases unmatched to any gene: 12. CDR1 is GTSNPN, CDR2 SVGIG, per germline (reference sequence). The CDR3 covers 18 residues. CDR3 nucleotide sequence: TGTGCCTGGAGTGGGTGGAGGGACAGCATCTATAGCAATCAGCCCCAGCATTTT. It specifies CAWSGWRDSIYSNQPQHF.

The J gene is TRBJ2-7, the V gene TRBV6-1, with D perhaps TRBD1 (5 bases). CDR1 and CDR2 from the germline V gene are MNHNS and SASEGT. This CDR3 is 14 amino acids long. Trimming took off 5 bases at V and 0 bases at J, with 11 bases between the two ends. The CDR3 bases are TGTGCCAGCAGTACAGGCCCAGGCTCCTACGAGCAGTACTTC. As protein: CASSTGPGSYEQYF.

V usage is TRBV19 and J usage is TRBJ1-1, with 8 positions matching TRBD1. The CDR3 loop spans 20 amino acids. The germline CDR1 and CDR2 sequences are LNHDA and SQIVND (reference sequence). The V gene end was trimmed by 1 base and the J gene end by 0 bases; junction bases not matched to a gene: 16. This CDR3 is CASSIGPGQGYTSMNTEAFF. The CDR3 DNA reads TGTGCCAGTAGTATAGGGCCCGGACAGGGCTACACCTCGATGAACACTGAAGCTTTCTTT.

Worth noting for this clone: Different DNA sequences within this sample yield the same CDR3. CDR3 loop: CASSRGQGSSYEQYF. The CDR3 coding sequence is TGTGCCAGCTCACGTGGACAGGGAAGCTCCTACGAGCAGTACTTC. The chain is built from TRBV18 and TRBJ2-7, with 8 bases that match TRBD1. J was trimmed by 0 bases and V by 4 bases; bases with no gene match: 5. The CDR3 covers 15 residues. The germline V gene has CDR1 KGHSH and CDR2 LQKENI.